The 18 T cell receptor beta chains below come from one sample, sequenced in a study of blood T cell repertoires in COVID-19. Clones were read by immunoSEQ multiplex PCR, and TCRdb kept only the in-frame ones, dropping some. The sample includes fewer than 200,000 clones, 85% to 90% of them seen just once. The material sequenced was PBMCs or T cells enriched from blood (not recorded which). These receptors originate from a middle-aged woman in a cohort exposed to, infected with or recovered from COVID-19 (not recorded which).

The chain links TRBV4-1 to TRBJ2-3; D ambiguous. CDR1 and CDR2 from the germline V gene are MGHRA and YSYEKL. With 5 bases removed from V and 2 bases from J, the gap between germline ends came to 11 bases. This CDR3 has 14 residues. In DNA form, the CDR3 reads TGCGCCAGCAGCAGTAACAGACCCACAGATACGCAGTATTTT. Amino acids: CASSSNRPTDTQYF.

CDR3 amino acids: CASSDSSRGGYTF. The CDR3 region has the DNA TGTGCCAGCAGTGACTCTTCCAGGGGGGGCTACACCTTC. The chain carries TRBV6-4 and TRBJ1-2, with TRBD1 identical over 7 bases. J gave up 8 bases and V 0 bases, and 3 bases lay outside the gene matches. CDR3 length: 13 amino acids. The germline V gene has CDR1 MRHNA and CDR2 SNTAGT.

CDR3 coding DNA: TGTGCCAGCAGCCAACAGATAGCGGGACCCGGGAAAAACATTCAGTACTTC. This codes for CASSQQIAGPGKNIQYF. The chain has TRBV3-1 (or the pseudogene TRBV3-2) and TRBJ2-4; 8 nucleotides align to TRBD2. CDR1 LGHDT and CDR2 YNNKEL come from the germline V gene (reference sequence). The V gene end was trimmed by 2 bases and the J gene end by 4 bases; junction bases not matched to a gene: 10. The CDR3 covers 17 residues.

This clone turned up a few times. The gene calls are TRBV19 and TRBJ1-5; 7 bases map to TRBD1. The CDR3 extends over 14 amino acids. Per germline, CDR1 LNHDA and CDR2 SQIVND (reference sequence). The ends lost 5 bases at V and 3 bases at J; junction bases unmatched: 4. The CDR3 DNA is TGTGCCAGTAGTGTCACAGGGGACAATCAGCCCCAGCATTTT. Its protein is CASSVTGDNQPQHF.

This CDR3 is CASSPRTSGGSASTDTQYF. CDR3 DNA sequence: TGTGCCAGCTCACCGAGAACTAGCGGGGGGAGTGCTAGCACAGATACGCAGTATTTT. This chain joins TRBV18 and TRBJ2-3; TRBD2 aligns across 12 bases. J was trimmed by 0 bases and V by 3 bases; bases with no gene match: 10. Germline assignment: CDR1 KGHSH and CDR2 LQKENI. The CDR3 sequence is 19 residues long. Combining the CDR3 with reference TRBV18 and TRBJ2-3 gives the whole variable domain NAGVMQNPRHLVRRRGQEARLRCSPMKGHSHVYWYRQLPEEGLKFMVYLQKENIIDESGMPKERFSAEFPKEGPSILRIQQVVRGDSAAYFCASSPRTSGGSASTDTQYFGPGTRLTVL.

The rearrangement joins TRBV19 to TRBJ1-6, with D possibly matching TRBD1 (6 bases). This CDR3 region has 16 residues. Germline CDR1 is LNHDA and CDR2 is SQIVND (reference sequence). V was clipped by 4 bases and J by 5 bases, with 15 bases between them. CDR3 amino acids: CASSKDRRTDNSPLHF. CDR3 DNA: TGTGCCAGTAGTAAGGATCGTCGGACAGATAATTCACCCCTCCACTTT.

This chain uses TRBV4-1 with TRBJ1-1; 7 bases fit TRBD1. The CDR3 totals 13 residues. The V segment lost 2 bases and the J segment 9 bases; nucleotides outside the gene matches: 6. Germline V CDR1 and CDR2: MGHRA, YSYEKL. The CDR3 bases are TGCGCCAGCAGCCAACCAACCAGGGGGAAAGCTTTCTTT. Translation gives CASSQPTRGKAFF.

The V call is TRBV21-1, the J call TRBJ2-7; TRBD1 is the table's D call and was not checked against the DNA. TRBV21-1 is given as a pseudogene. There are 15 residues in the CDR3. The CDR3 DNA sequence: TGTGCCAGCAGCCCAAGGACAGGGACCCCCTACGAGCAGTACTTC. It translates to CASSPRTGTPYEQYF.

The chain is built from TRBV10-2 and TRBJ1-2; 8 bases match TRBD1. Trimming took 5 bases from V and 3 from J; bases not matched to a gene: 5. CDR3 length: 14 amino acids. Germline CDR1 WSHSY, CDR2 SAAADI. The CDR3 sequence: CASSREGQDYGYTF. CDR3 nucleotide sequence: TGCGCCAGCAGTCGAGAGGGACAGGACTATGGCTACACCTTC.

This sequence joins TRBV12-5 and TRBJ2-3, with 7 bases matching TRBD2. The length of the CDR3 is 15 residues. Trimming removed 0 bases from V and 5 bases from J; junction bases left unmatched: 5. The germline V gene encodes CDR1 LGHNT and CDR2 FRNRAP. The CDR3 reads CASGLVTSAGDTQYF. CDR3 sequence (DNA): TGTGCTAGTGGTTTGGTAACTAGCGCGGGAGATACGCAGTATTTT. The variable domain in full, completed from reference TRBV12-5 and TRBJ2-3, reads DARVTQTPRHKVTEMGQEVTMRCQPILGHNTVFWYRQTMMQGLELLAYFRNRAPLDDSGMPKDRFSAEMPDATLATLKIQPSEPRDSAVYFCASGLVTSAGDTQYFGPGTRLTVL.

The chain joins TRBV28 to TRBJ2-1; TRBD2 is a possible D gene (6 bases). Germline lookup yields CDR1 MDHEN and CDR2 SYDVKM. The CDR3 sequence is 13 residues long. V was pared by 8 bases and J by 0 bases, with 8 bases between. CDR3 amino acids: CASGLSSYNEQFF. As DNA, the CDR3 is TGTGCCAGCGGACTAAGCTCCTACAATGAGCAGTTCTTC.

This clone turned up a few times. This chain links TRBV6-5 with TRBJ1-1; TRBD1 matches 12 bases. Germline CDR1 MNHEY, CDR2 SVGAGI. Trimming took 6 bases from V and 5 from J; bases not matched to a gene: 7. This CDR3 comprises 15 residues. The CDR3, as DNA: TGTGCCAGCAGCCGGGACAGGGGGCGGCGGACTGAAGCTTTCTTT. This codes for CASSRDRGRRTEAFF.

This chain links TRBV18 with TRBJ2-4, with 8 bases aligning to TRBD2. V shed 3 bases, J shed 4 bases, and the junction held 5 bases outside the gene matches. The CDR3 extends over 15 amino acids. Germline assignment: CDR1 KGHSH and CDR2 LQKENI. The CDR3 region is CASSPGLGQKNIQYF. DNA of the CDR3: TGTGCCAGCTCACCGGGACTAGGACAGAAAAACATTCAGTACTTC.

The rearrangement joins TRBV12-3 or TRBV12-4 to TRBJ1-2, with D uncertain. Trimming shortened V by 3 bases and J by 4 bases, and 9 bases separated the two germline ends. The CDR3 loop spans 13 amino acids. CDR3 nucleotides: TGTGCCAGCAGTTTCGGTGGTCCCTATGGCTACACCTTC. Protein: CASSFGGPYGYTF.

The CDR3 DNA follows: TGTGCCAGCAGCTTTACAGATAGCAATCAGCCCCAGCATTTT. This encodes CASSFTDSNQPQHF. The chain joins TRBV5-5 to TRBJ1-5; D unresolved. This CDR3 is 14 amino acids long. Deletions cut 2 bases from V and 0 bases from J, with 6 bases between. Germline assignment: CDR1 SGHKS and CDR2 YYEKEE (reference sequence).

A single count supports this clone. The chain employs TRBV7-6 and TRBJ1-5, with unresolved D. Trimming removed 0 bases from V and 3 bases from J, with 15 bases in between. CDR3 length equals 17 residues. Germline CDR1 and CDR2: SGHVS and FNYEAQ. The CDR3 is CASSLAAGFYSNQPQHF. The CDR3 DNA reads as TGTGCCAGCAGCTTAGCCGCGGGGTTCTATTCCAATCAGCCCCAGCATTTT. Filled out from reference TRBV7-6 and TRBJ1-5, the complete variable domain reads GAGVSQSPRYKVTKRGQDVALRCDPISGHVSLYWYRQALGQGPEFLTYFNYEAQQDKSGLPNDRFSAERPEGSISTLTIQRTEQRDSAMYRCASSLAAGFYSNQPQHFGDGTRLSIL.

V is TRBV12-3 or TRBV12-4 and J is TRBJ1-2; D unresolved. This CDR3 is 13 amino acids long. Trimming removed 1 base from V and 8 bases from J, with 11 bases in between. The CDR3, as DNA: TGTGCCAGCAGTTTAGGACCGTTGAGGGGCTACACCTTC. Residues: CASSLGPLRGYTF.

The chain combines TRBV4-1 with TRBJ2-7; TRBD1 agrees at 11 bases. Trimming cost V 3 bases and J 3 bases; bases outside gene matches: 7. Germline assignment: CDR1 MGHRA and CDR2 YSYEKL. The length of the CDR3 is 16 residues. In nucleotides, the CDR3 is TGCGCCAGCAGCCACGGGCCCGGGACAGGGGGCTACGAGCAGTACTTC. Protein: CASSHGPGTGGYEQYF.